Each of the 5 T cell receptor beta chains below was sequenced from the same sample in a study of blood T cells in healthy people across ages. Through a sample-barcoded 5' primer and a J-beta primer mix, a second PCR was run for about 6 to 11 cycles. TCRdb re-called the 5' RACE reads through MiXCR, storing one row per CDR3 protein. The sample lists 850,000 to 1,000,000 distinct CDR3 sequences, roughly 51% seen once, with over 20% in the top ten. The specimen was blood. The source is a woman in her fifties or sixties in good health.

Concerning this clonotype: The junction departs from the called germline gene at one end, perhaps through a read error. V and J are TRBV4-2 and TRBJ2-3; 7 nucleotides agree with TRBD2. CDR1 LGHNA and CDR2 YNFKEQ come from the germline V gene. This CDR3 is 16 amino acids long. The CDR3 DNA is TGTGCCAGCAGACAAGATCGTACTAGCGGCACAGATACGCAGTATTTT. The encoded protein is CASRQDRTSGTDTQYF.

This clonotype came up a few times. The V call is TRBV27, the J call TRBJ2-7; 10 bases agree with TRBD2. After removal of 4 bases from V and 2 bases from J, the junction contained 14 bases not matched to a gene. The germline V gene encodes CDR1 MNHEY and CDR2 SMNVEV (reference sequence). The CDR3 loop spans 18 amino acids. CDR3 sequence (DNA): TGTGCCAGCAGTTCGCCTTCTGGAGCGGGAGGGTCCACCTACGAGCAGTACTTC. This sequence encodes CASSSPSGAGGSTYEQYF.

The V gene is TRBV12-3 or TRBV12-4, the J gene TRBJ2-1; 8 positions agree with TRBD2. The length of the CDR3 is 13 residues. With V trimmed by 9 bases and J by 2 bases, 3 bases remained unmatched. Here the CDR3 DNA reads TGTGCCAGTACGGGACTAGCCTACAATGAGCAGTTCTTC. Translation: CASTGLAYNEQFF.

The rearrangement uses TRBV6-5 and TRBJ2-7; D may be TRBD2 (7 bases). CDR1 is MNHEY and CDR2 is SVGAGI in the germline V gene. V lost 6 bases to trimming and J lost 2 bases, with 17 bases between them. The CDR3 has 15 residues. CDR3 in DNA: TGTGCCAGCAGCCCTAGGGGGAGGGCCGCCTACGAGCAGTACTTC. This sequence encodes CASSPRGRAAYEQYF.

This chain joins TRBV28 and TRBJ1-1, with unresolved D. V lost 5 bases and J lost 1, with 8 bases in between. Germline values: CDR1 MDHEN, CDR2 SYDVKM. The CDR3 is made up of 13 amino acids. The CDR3 DNA sequence: TGTGCCAGCAGTAATCCGGGGAACACTGAAGCTTTCTTT. Translation gives CASSNPGNTEAFF. The variable domain in full, completed from reference TRBV28 and TRBJ1-1, reads DVKVTQSSRYLVKRTGEKVFLECVQDMDHENMFWYRQDPGLGLRLIYFSYDVKMKEKGDIPEGYSVSREKKERFSLILESASTNQTSMYLCASSNPGNTEAFFGQGTRLTVV.